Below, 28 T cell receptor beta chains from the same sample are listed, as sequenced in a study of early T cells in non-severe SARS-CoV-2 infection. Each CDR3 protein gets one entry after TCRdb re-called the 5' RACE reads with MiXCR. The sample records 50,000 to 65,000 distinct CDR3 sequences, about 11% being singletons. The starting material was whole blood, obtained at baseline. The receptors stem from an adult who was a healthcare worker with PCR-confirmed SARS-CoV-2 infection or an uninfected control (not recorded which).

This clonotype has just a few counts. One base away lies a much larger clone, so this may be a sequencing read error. This chain's CDR3 is CGPGVEAFF. DNA for the CDR3: TGCGGCCCTGGCGTAGAAGCTTTCTTT. This chain links TRBV29-1 with TRBJ1-1; D unresolved. Germline loops: CDR1 SQVTM, CDR2 ANQGSEA. The CDR3 is made up of 9 amino acids. Combining the CDR3 with reference TRBV29-1 and TRBJ1-1 gives the whole variable domain SAVISQKPSRDICQRGTSLTIQCQVDSQVTMMFWYRQQPGQSLTLIATANQGSEATYESGFVIDKFPISRPNLTFSTLTVSNMSPEDSSIYLCGPGVEAFFGQGTRLTVV.

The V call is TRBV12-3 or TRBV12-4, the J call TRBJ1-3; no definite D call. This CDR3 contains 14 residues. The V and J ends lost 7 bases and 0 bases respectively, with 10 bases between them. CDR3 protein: CASNPTDSGNTIYF. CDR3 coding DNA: TGTGCCAGCAACCCAACAGACTCTGGAAACACCATATATTTT.

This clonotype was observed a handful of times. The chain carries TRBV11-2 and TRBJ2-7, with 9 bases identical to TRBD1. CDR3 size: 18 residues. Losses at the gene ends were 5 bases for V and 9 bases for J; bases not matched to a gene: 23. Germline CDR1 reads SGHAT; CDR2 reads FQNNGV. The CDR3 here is CASSRGESRDRVRNGQYF. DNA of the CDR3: TGTGCCAGCAGCCGAGGAGAGAGCCGGGACAGGGTACGGAACGGGCAGTACTTC. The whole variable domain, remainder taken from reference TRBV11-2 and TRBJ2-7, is EAGVAQSPRYKIIEKRQSVAFWCNPISGHATLYWYQQILGQGPKLLIQFQNNGVVDDSQLPKDRFSAERLKGVDSTLKIQPAKLEDSAVYLCASSRGESRDRVRNGQYFGPGTRLTVT.

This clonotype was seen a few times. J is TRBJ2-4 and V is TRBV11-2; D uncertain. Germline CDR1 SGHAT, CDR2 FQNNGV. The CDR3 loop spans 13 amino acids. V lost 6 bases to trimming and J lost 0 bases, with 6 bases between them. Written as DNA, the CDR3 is TGTGCCAGCAGTCCACTAGCCAAAAACATTCAGTACTTC. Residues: CASSPLAKNIQYF.

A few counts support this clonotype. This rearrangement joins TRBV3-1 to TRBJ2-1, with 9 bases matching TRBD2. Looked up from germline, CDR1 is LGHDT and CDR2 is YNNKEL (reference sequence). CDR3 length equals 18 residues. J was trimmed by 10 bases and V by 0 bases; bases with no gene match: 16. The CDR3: CASSQEVLWSGGPPEQFF. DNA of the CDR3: TGTGCCAGCAGCCAAGAAGTTTTATGGAGCGGGGGGCCACCCGAGCAGTTCTTC.

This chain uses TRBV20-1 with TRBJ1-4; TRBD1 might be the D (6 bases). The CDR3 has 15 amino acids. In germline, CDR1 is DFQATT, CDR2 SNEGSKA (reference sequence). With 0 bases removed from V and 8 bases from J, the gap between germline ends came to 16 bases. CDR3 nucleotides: TGCAGTGCTAGAGATCCGGGGGGCGCACGGGAAAAACTGTTTTTT. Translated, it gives CSARDPGGAREKLFF.

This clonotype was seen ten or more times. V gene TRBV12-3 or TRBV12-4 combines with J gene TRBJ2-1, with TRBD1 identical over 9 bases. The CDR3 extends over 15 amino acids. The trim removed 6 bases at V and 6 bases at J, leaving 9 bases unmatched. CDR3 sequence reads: CASRATGGGSNEQFF. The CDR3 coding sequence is TGTGCCAGCAGGGCAACAGGGGGCGGGTCCAATGAGCAGTTCTTC.

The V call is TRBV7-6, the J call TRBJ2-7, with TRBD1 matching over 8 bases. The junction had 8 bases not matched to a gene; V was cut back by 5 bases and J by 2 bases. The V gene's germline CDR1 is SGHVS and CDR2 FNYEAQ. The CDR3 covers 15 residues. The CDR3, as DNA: TGTGCCAGCAGCGTCGGGACAGGCGGACCCTACGAGCAGTACTTC. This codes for CASSVGTGGPYEQYF. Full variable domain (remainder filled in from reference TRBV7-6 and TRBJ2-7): GAGVSQSPRYKVTKRGQDVALRCDPISGHVSLYWYRQALGQGPEFLTYFNYEAQQDKSGLPNDRFSAERPEGSISTLTIQRTEQRDSAMYRCASSVGTGGPYEQYFGPGTRLTVT.

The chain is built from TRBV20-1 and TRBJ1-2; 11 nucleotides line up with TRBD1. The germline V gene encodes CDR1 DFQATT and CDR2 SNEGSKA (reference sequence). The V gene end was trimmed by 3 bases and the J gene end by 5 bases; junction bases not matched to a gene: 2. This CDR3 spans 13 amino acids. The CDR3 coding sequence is TGCAGTGCTAGGGACAGGGGGCTTTATGGCTACACCTTC. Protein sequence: CSARDRGLYGYTF.

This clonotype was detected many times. The CDR3 sequence: CASSPLGRQETQYF. CDR3 coding DNA: TGTGCCAGCAGTCCCCTGGGCCGCCAAGAGACCCAGTACTTC. This chain connects TRBV7-9 to TRBJ2-5; D gene uncertain. Germline lookup yields CDR1 SEHNR and CDR2 FQNEAQ (reference sequence). V lost 6 bases and J lost 1, with 12 bases in between. The CDR3 covers 14 residues.

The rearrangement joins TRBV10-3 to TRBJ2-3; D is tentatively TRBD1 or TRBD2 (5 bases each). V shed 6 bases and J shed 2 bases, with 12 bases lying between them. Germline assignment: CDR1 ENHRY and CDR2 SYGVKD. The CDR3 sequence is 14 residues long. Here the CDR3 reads CAISGDAATDTQYF. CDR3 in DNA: TGTGCCATCAGCGGGGACGCTGCCACAGATACGCAGTATTTT.

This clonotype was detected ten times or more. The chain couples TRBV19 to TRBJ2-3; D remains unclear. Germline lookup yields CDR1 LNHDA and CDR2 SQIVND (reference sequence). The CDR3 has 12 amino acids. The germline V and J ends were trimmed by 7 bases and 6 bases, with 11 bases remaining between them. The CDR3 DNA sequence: TGTGCCAGTACCGATGGTAGCGATACGCAGTATTTT. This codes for CASTDGSDTQYF. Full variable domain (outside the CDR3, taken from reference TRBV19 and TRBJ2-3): DGGITQSPKYLFRKEGQNVTLSCEQNLNHDAMYWYRQDPGQGLRLIYYSQIVNDFQKGDIAEGYSVSREKKESFPLTVTSAQKNPTAFYLCASTDGSDTQYFGPGTRLTVL.

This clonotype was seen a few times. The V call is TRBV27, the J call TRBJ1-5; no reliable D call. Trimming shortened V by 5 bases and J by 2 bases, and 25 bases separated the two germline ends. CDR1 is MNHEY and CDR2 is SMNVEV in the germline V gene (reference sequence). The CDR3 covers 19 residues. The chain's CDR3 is CASSNAQAAQQDGNQPQHF. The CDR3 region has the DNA TGTGCCAGCAGTAACGCCCAGGCGGCCCAGCAAGATGGCAATCAGCCCCAGCATTTT.

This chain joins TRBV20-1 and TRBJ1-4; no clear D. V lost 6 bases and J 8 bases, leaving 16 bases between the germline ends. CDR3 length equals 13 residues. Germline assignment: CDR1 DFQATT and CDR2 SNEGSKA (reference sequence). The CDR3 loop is CSAPLPPGEKLFF. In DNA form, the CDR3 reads TGCAGTGCCCCTCTCCCCCCTGGGGAAAAACTGTTTTTT.

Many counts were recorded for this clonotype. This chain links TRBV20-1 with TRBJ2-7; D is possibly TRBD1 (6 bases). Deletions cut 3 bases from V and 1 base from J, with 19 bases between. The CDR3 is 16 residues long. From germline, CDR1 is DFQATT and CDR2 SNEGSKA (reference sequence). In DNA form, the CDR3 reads TGCAGTGCTAGCGGGCAGGGCAGGGGCTTGTCCTACGAGCAGTACTTC. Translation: CSASGQGRGLSYEQYF.

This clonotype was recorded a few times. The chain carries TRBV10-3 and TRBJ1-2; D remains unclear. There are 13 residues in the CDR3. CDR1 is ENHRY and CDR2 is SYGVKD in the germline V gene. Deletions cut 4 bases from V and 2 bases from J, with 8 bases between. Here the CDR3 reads CAISATDNYGYTF. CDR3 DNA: TGTGCCATCAGTGCAACGGACAACTATGGCTACACCTTC.

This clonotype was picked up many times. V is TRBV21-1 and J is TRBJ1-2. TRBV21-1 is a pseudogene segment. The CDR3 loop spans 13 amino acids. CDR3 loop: CASSKTANYGYTF. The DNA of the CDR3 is TGTGCCAGCAGCAAGACAGCTAACTATGGCTACACCTTC.

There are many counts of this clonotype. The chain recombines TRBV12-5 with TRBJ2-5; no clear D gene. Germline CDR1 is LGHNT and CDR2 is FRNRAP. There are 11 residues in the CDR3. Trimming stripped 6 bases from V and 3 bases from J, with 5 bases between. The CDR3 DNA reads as TGTGCTAGTGGCGATAAAGAGACCCAGTACTTC. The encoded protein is CASGDKETQYF.

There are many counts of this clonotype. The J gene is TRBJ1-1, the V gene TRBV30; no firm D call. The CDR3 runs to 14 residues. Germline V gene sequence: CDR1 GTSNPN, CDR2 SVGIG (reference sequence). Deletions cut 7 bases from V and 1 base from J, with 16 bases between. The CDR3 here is CASHHLGQNTEAFF. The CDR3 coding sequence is TGTGCCTCCCATCACTTGGGTCAGAACACTGAAGCTTTCTTT.

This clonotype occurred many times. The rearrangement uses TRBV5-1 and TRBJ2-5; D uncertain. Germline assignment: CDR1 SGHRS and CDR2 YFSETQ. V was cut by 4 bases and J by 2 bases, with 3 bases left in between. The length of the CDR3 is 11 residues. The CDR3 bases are TGCGCCAGCAGCCATCAAGAGACCCAGTACTTC. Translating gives CASSHQETQYF.

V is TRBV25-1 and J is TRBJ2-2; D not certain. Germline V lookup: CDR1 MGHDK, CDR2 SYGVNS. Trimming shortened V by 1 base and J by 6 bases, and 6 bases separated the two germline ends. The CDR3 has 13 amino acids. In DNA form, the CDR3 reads TGTGCCAGCAGTGAATCGGACGCCGGGGAGCTGTTTTTT. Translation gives CASSESDAGELFF. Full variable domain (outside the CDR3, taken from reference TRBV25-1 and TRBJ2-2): EADIYQTPRYLVIGTGKKITLECSQTMGHDKMYWYQQDPGMELHLIHYSYGVNSTEKGDLSSESTVSRIRTEHFPLTLESARPSHTSQYLCASSESDAGELFFGEGSRLTVL.

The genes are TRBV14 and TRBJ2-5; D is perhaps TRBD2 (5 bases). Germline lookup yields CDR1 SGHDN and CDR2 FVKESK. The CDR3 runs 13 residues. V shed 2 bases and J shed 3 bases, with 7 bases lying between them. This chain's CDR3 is CASSQNGEETQYF. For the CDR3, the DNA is TGTGCCAGCAGCCAAAACGGGGAAGAGACCCAGTACTTC.

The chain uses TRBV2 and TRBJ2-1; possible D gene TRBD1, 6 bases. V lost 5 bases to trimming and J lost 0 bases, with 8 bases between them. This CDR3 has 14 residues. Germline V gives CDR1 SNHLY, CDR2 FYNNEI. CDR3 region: CASSTDSSYNEQFF. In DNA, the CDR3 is TGTGCCAGCAGTACGGACAGCTCCTACAATGAGCAGTTCTTC.

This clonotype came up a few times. The CDR3 coding sequence is TGCAGTGCTTATGAGTTCACCAAAAACATTCAGTACTTC. Its protein product is CSAYEFTKNIQYF. The genes are TRBV20-1 and TRBJ2-4, with no clear D. Germline V CDR1 and CDR2: DFQATT, SNEGSKA (reference sequence). This CDR3 is 13 amino acids long. V lost 5 bases and J lost 2, with 10 bases in between.

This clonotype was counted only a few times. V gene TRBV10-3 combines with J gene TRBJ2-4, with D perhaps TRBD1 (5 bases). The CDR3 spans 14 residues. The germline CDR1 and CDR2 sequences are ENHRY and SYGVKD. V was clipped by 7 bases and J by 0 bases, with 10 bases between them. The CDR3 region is CAIKDTLAKNIQYF. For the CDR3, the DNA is TGTGCCATCAAGGACACACTAGCCAAAAACATTCAGTACTTC.

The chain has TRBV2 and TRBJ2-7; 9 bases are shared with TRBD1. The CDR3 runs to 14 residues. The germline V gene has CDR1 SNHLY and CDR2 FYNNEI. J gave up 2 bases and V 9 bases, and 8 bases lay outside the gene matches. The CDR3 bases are TGTGCCAGGTCTACAGGGGGCTCCCCCTACGAGCAGTACTTC. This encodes CARSTGGSPYEQYF.

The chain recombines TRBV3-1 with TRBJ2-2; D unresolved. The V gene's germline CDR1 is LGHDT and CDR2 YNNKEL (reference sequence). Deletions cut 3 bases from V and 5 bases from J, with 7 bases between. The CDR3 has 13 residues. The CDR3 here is CASSHHLTGELFF. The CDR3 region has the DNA TGTGCCAGCAGCCACCACCTAACCGGGGAGCTGTTTTTT. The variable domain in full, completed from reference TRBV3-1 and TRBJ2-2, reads DTAVSQTPKYLVTQMGNDKSIKCEQNLGHDTMYWYKQDSKKFLKIMFSYNNKELIINETVPNRFSPKSPDKAHLNLHINSLELGDSAVYFCASSHHLTGELFFGEGSRLTVL.

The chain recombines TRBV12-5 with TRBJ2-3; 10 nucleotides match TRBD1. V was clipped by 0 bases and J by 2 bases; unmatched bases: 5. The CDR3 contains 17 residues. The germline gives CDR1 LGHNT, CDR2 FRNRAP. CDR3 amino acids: CASGLVTGTGATDTQYF. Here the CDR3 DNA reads TGTGCTAGTGGTTTGGTTACAGGGACAGGGGCCACAGATACGCAGTATTTT.